A selection of T cell receptor beta chains follows, all from one sample in a study of blood T cell repertoires in COVID-19. Method: immunoSEQ multiplex PCR; TCRdb's copy keeps in-frame clones and lacks some. This table has about half a million clones, about 88% appearing once. Sequenced input: peripheral blood. The receptors come from a man aged 18 to 35 with COVID-19, enrolled during active disease. Each CDR3 is given with its conserved first and last residue. The D gene is left open where the match is weak. For some rows the clone size is stated as once, few or many, or as a class when expanded; others skip it.

v_call	clone_size	d_call	j_call	cdr3_length	cdr3_aa	cdr3_nt
TRBV6-5	-	TRBD1	TRBJ2-7	14	CASSKDRGTFEQYF	TGTGCCAGCAGCAAGGACAGGGGGACCTTCGAGCAGTACTTC
TRBV10-3	-	TRBD1	TRBJ2-3	13	CAIRGQGTDTQYF	TGTGCCATCAGGGGACAGGGGACAGATACGCAGTATTTT
TRBV4-1	-	-	TRBJ2-7	13	CASSSEQGYEQYF	TGCGCCAGCAGCTCTGAGCAGGGGTACGAGCAGTACTTC
TRBV29-1	-	-	TRBJ2-6	13	CSVEDSGANVLTF	TGCAGCGTCGAGGACTCTGGGGCCAACGTCCTGACTTTC
TRBV28	-	TRBD1	TRBJ2-3	15	CASRYTGASTDTQYF	TGTGCCAGCAGATATACAGGGGCTAGCACAGATACGCAGTATTTT
TRBV29-1	-	TRBD2	TRBJ2-1	14	CSVSGLAGGDEQFF	TGCAGCGTCTCTGGGCTAGCGGGAGGGGATGAGCAGTTCTTC
TRBV7-9	-	-	TRBJ2-2	13	CASSLVTAGELFF	TGTGCCAGCAGCTTAGTAACTGCCGGGGAGCTGTTTTTT
TRBV28	-	TRBD1	TRBJ2-7	12	CASSSDRYEQYF	TGTGCCAGCAGCTCGGACAGGTACGAGCAGTACTTC
TRBV6-6	-	TRBD2	TRBJ2-5	16	CASTQGASGGQETQYF	TGTGCCAGCACCCAAGGGGCTAGCGGGGGACAAGAGACCCAGTACTTC
TRBV4-1	-	TRBD1	TRBJ1-2	17	CASSQDSRQGANYGYTF	TGCGCCAGCAGCCAAGATAGTAGACAGGGCGCTAACTATGGCTACACCTTC
TRBV7-3	once	-	TRBJ2-5	13	CASSSSYQETQYF	TGTGCCAGCAGCTCCTCCTACCAAGAGACCCAGTACTTC
TRBV4-2	-	TRBD2	TRBJ2-7	18	CASSQERLAAASSYEQYF	TGTGCCAGCAGCCAAGAGCGACTAGCGGCCGCGAGCTCCTACGAGCAGTACTTC
TRBV15	-	TRBD2	TRBJ2-7	17	CATSRDRVVRGSLEQYF	TGTGCCACCAGCAGAGATAGGGTGGTGCGGGGGAGTCTCGAGCAGTACTTC
TRBV7-9	-	TRBD2	TRBJ2-7	17	CASSLGLAGDLIYEQYF	TGTGCCAGCAGCTTAGGACTAGCGGGAGACCTCATCTACGAGCAGTACTTC
TRBV7-9	-	TRBD1	TRBJ2-2	16	CASSPLQGQNTGELFF	TGTGCCAGCAGCCCCCTACAGGGGCAGAACACCGGGGAGCTGTTTTTT
TRBV19	once	-	TRBJ2-2	14	CASIWTANTGELFF	TGTGCCAGTATTTGGACAGCCAACACCGGGGAGCTGTTTTTT
TRBV7-9	few	-	TRBJ2-7	13	CASSLEQGDEQYF	TGTGCCAGCAGCTTAGAACAGGGCGACGAGCAGTACTTC
TRBV15	-	TRBD2	TRBJ2-5	15	CATSRAAGPGGTQYF	TGTGCCACCAGCAGAGCCGCCGGGCCGGGGGGGACCCAGTACTTC
TRBV10-1	-	TRBD1	TRBJ1-2	14	CASSPDRGTYGYTF	TGCGCCAGCAGCCCGGACAGGGGGACCTATGGCTACACCTTC
TRBV5-4	-	TRBD1	TRBJ2-3	15	CASSYQGASTDTQYF	TGTGCCAGCAGCTACCAGGGGGCTAGCACAGATACGCAGTATTTT
TRBV7-8	-	TRBD1	TRBJ1-6	14	CASSPGGNNSPLHF	TGTGCCAGCAGCCCAGGGGGTAATAATTCACCCCTCCACTTT
TRBV11-3	-	TRBD2	TRBJ2-7	16	CASSLGGEGGAYEQYF	TGTGCCAGCAGCTTAGGAGGGGAGGGAGGTGCCTACGAGCAGTACTTC
TRBV5-4	-	TRBD1	TRBJ1-2	13	CASSPGQGYGYTF	TGTGCCAGCAGCCCCGGACAGGGCTATGGCTACACCTTC
TRBV3-1/TRBV3-2	-	TRBD2	TRBJ2-3	17	CASSRLGSGRGTDTQYF	TGTGCCAGCAGCCGACTGGGTTCGGGGAGGGGTACAGATACGCAGTATTTT
TRBV11-1	-	TRBD2	TRBJ2-7	15	CASSLEPGLGSEQYF	TGTGCCAGCAGCCTAGAGCCGGGACTAGGTAGCGAGCAGTACTTC
TRBV7-9	-	-	TRBJ1-2	12	CASSLVEGGYTF	TGTGCCAGCAGCTTAGTGGAGGGTGGCTACACCTTC
TRBV7-9	-	-	TRBJ2-3	16	CASSSLAGGDTDTQYF	TGTGCCAGCAGCTCCTTGGCGGGCGGGGACACAGATACGCAGTATTTT
TRBV19	-	-	TRBJ1-6	13	CASPHSYNSPLHF	TGTGCCAGTCCCCACTCCTATAATTCACCCCTCCACTTT
TRBV2	-	TRBD2	TRBJ2-1	14	CASSALAGVEEQFF	TGTGCCAGCAGTGCACTAGCGGGAGTGGAAGAGCAGTTCTTC
TRBV12-5	-	TRBD1	TRBJ1-5	19	CASGVIGTGLWGSNQPQHF	TGTGCTAGTGGAGTAATAGGGACAGGGCTCTGGGGTAGCAATCAGCCCCAGCATTTT
TRBV6-7	-	-	TRBJ1-1	19	CASKGLSLDGAPVNTEAFF	TGTGCCAGCAAAGGTCTCAGCCTAGATGGGGCACCCGTGAACACTGAAGCTTTCTTT
TRBV5-6	-	-	TRBJ2-1	16	CASSLAVAESYNEQFF	TGTGCCAGCAGCTTGGCAGTAGCGGAGTCCTACAATGAGCAGTTCTTC
TRBV4-1	-	TRBD2	TRBJ2-3	15	CASSQPAGGTDTQYF	TGCGCCAGCAGCCAACCAGCGGGGGGCACAGATACGCAGTATTTT
TRBV2	-	-	TRBJ1-6	16	CASSEQGNRRNSPLHF	TGTGCCAGCAGTGAGCAGGGGAATCGGCGTAATTCACCCCTCCACTTT
TRBV19	-	-	TRBJ2-7	13	CASRINGAYEQYF	TGTGCCAGTAGAATCAACGGGGCCTACGAGCAGTACTTC
TRBV7-6	-	-	TRBJ2-7	14	CASSSPDGHYEQYF	TGTGCCAGCAGCTCCCCCGATGGGCACTACGAGCAGTACTTC
TRBV20-1	-	TRBD1	TRBJ1-1	11	CSPGGNTEAFF	TGCAGCCCAGGGGGGAACACTGAAGCTTTCTTT
TRBV11-2	-	-	TRBJ2-3	15	CASSLVTRGTDTQYF	TGTGCCAGCAGCTTGGTTACCAGGGGCACAGATACGCAGTATTTT
TRBV29-1	-	-	TRBJ2-2	12	CSVASNTGELFF	TGCAGCGTTGCCTCGAACACCGGGGAGCTGTTTTTT
TRBV27	few	-	TRBJ1-1	13	CASSFGSGAEAFF	TGTGCCAGCAGTTTCGGGAGTGGGGCTGAAGCTTTCTTT
TRBV5-4	-	-	TRBJ1-4	16	CASSLAGIGRNEKLFF	TGTGCCAGCAGCTTAGCAGGGATCGGACGGAATGAAAAACTGTTTTTT
TRBV18	-	-	TRBJ2-7	14	CASSPTEVSYEQYF	TGTGCCAGCTCTCCCACGGAGGTGAGCTACGAGCAGTACTTC
TRBV28	-	-	TRBJ2-2	15	CASSRPRASAGELFF	TGTGCCAGTTCTCGACCCAGGGCTTCTGCCGGGGAGCTGTTTTTT
TRBV5-1	-	-	TRBJ1-2	14	CASSLTTANYGYTF	TGCGCCAGCAGCTTGACGACAGCTAACTATGGCTACACCTTC
TRBV13	-	-	TRBJ2-7	15	CASSFNSGRSYEQYF	TGTGCCAGCAGCTTCAATTCAGGTCGTTCCTACGAGCAGTACTTC
TRBV3-1/TRBV3-2	-	TRBD2	TRBJ2-1	12	CASSSPSGEQFF	TGTGCCAGCAGCTCCCCTAGCGGCGAGCAGTTCTTC
TRBV19	-	-	TRBJ1-3	17	CASSSPGQPSSGNTIYF	TGTGCCAGTAGTTCCCCGGGACAACCCAGCTCTGGAAACACCATATATTTT
TRBV19	-	-	TRBJ2-5	15	CASSTFRDKQETQYF	TGTGCCAGTAGTACCTTCCGGGACAAACAAGAGACCCAGTACTTC
TRBV11-2	-	TRBD2	TRBJ2-1	16	CASSKQRGSSYNEQFF	TGTGCCAGCAGCAAACAGCGGGGCAGCTCCTACAATGAGCAGTTCTTC
TRBV19	-	TRBD1	TRBJ2-7	13	CASTPGGQYEQYF	TGTGCCAGTACCCCTGGGGGACAGTACGAGCAGTACTTC
TRBV6-6	-	-	TRBJ1-2	15	CASSYSSGGVDGYTF	TGTGCCAGCAGTTACTCGAGCGGCGGGGTGGACGGCTACACCTTC
TRBV7-9	-	-	TRBJ1-4	14	CASSPGVGNEKLFF	TGTGCCAGCAGCCCAGGGGTCGGGAATGAAAAACTGTTTTTT
TRBV6-7	-	TRBD2	TRBJ2-1	18	CASSYGALRLAGWNEQFF	TGTGCCAGCAGTTACGGGGCTCTAAGACTAGCGGGGTGGAATGAGCAGTTCTTC
TRBV3-1/TRBV3-2	-	-	TRBJ2-1	16	CASSQPGTVEYNEQFF	TGTGCCAGCAGCCAACCCGGGACTGTGGAATACAATGAGCAGTTCTTC
TRBV19	-	-	TRBJ1-2	13	CASSIDWTAGYTF	TGTGCCAGTAGTATTGATTGGACAGCCGGCTACACCTTC